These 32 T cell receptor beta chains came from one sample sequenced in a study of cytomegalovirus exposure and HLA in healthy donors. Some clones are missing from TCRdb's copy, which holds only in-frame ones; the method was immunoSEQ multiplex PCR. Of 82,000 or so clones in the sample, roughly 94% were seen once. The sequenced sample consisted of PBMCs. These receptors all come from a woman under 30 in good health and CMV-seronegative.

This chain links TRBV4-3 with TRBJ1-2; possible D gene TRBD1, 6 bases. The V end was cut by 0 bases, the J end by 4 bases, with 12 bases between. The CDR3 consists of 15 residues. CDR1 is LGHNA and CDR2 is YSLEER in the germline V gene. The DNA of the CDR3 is TGCGCCAGCAGCCAAGATCGGACAGTAGGCTATGGCTACACCTTC. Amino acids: CASSQDRTVGYGYTF.

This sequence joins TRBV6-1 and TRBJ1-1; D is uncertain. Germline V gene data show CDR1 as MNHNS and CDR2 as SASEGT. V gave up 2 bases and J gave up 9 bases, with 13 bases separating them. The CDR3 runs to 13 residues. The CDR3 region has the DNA TGTGCCAGCAGTGAACCAACCGGGGTACAAGCTTTCTTT. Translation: CASSEPTGVQAFF.

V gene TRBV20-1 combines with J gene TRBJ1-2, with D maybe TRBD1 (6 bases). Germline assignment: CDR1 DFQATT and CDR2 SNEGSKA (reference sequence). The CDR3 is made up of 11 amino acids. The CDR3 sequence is CSPRGKDGYTF. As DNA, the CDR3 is TGCAGCCCAAGGGGGAAGGATGGCTACACCTTC.

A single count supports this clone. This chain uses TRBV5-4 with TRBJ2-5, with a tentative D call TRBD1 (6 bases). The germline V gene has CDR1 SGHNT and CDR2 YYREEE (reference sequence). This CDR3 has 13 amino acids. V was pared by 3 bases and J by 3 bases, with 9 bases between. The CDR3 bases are TGTGCCAGCAGCTCAGGGGCGGAAGAGACCCAGTACTTC. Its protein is CASSSGAEETQYF.

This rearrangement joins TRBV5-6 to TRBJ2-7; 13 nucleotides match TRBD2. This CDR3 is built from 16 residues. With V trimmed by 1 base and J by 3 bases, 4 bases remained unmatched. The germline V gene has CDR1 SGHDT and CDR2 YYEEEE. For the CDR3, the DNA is TGTGCCAGCAGCTTGATGACTAGCGGGAGGTTCTACGAGCAGTACTTC. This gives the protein CASSLMTSGRFYEQYF.

Written as DNA, the CDR3 is TGCGCCAGCAGCCAAGATACCAGGGTGAACACTGAAGCTTTCTTT. Translated: CASSQDTRVNTEAFF. The chain joins TRBV4-1 to TRBJ1-1; D possibly corresponds to TRBD1 (5 bases). CDR3 length: 15 residues. CDR1 and CDR2 (germline): MGHRA, YSYEKL. Deletions cut 0 bases from V and 0 bases from J, with 8 bases between.

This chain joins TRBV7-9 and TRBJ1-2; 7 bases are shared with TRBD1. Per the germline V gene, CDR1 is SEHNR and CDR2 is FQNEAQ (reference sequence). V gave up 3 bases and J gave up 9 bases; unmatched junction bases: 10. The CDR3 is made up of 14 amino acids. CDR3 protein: CASSLAGGDSRYTF. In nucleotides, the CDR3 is TGTGCCAGCAGCTTGGCGGGGGGGGACAGCCGCTACACCTTC.

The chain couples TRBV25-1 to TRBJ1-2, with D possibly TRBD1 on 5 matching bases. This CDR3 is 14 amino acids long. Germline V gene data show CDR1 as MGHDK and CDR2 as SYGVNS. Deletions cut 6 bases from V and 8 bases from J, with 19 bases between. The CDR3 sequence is CASRGQGYRYGYTF. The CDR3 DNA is TGTGCCAGCAGGGGGCAGGGATATAGGTACGGCTACACCTTC.

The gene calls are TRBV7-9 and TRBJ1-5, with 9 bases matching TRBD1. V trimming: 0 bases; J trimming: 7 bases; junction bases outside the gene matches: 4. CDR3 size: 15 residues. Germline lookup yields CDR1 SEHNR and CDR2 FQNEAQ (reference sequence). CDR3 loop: CASSLAQGAWQPQHF. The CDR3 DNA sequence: TGTGCCAGCAGCTTAGCACAGGGGGCTTGGCAGCCCCAGCATTTT.

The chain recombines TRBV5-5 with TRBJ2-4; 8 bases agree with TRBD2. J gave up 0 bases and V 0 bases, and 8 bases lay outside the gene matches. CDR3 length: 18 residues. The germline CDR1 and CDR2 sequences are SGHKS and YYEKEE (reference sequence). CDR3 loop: CASSLEASGYLAKNIQYF. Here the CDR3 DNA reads TGTGCCAGCAGCTTGGAGGCTAGCGGGTATCTAGCCAAAAACATTCAGTACTTC.

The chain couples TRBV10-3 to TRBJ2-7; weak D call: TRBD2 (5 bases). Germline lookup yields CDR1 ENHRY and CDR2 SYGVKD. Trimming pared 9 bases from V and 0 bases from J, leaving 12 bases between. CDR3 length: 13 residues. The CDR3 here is CAMQDYTSYEQYF. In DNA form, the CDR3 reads TGTGCCATGCAAGACTATACCTCCTACGAGCAGTACTTC.

CDR3 nucleotides: TGCGCCAGCAGCGTGGGACAGGTCGTCTACGAGCAGTACTTC. It translates to CASSVGQVVYEQYF. V is TRBV5-1 and J is TRBJ2-7; 8 bases map to TRBD1. Germline V gene data show CDR1 as SGHRS and CDR2 as YFSETQ. The CDR3 spans 14 residues. V trimming: 4 bases; J trimming: 3 bases; junction bases outside the gene matches: 6.

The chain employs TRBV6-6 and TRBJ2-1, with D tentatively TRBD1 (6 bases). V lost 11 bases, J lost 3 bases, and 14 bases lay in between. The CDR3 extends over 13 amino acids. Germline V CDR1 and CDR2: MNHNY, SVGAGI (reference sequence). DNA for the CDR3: TGTGCCTTAAGGGCAGGGGACTACAATGAGCAGTTCTTC. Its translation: CALRAGDYNEQFF.

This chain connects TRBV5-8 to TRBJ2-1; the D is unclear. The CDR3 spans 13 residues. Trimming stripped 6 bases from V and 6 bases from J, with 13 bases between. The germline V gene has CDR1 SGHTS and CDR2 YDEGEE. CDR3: CASNLAGTNEQFF. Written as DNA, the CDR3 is TGTGCCAGCAACTTAGCAGGCACCAATGAGCAGTTCTTC.

CDR3 bases: TGTGCCAGCAGTTTGGGCGCCAGGGGGACCGAGCAGTACTTC. It is translated as CASSLGARGTEQYF. V is TRBV27 and J is TRBJ2-7; 7 nucleotides agree with TRBD1. Germline V gene sequence: CDR1 MNHEY, CDR2 SMNVEV (reference sequence). This CDR3 is built from 14 residues. The V and J ends lost 3 bases and 6 bases, in that order; junction bases with no gene match: 8.

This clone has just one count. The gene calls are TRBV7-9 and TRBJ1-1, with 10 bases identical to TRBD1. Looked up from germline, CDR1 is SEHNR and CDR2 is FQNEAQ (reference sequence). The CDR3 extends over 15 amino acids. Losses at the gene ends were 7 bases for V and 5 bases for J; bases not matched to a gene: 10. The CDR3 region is CASNKGTGVGTEAFF. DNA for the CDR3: TGTGCCAGCAATAAAGGGACAGGGGTGGGGACTGAAGCTTTCTTT.

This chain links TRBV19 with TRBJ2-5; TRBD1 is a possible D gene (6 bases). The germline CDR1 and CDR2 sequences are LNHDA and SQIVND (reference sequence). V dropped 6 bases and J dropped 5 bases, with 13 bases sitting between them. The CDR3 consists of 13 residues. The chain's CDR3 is CASSSDRLETQYF. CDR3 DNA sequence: TGTGCCAGTAGCTCCGACAGGTTGGAGACCCAGTACTTC.

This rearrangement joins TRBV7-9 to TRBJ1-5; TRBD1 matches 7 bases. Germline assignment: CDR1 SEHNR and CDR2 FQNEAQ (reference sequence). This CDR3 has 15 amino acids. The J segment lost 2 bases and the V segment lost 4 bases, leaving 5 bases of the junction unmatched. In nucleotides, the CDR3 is TGTGCCAGCAGCTCCGACAGGGAACGCAATCAGCCCCAGCATTTT. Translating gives CASSSDRERNQPQHF.

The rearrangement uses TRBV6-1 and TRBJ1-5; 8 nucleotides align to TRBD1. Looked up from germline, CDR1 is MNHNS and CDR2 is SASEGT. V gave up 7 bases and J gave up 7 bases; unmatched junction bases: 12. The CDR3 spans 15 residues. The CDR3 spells CASITNQGARQPQHF. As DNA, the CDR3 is TGTGCCAGCATAACAAATCAGGGGGCGAGACAGCCCCAGCATTTT.

CDR3 bases: TGTGCCAGCAGCTTACCCGGGACTAGCATTCACGAGCAGTACTTC. Protein: CASSLPGTSIHEQYF. V usage is TRBV7-9 and J usage is TRBJ2-7; 9 bases map to TRBD2. From germline, CDR1 is SEHNR and CDR2 FQNEAQ (reference sequence). This CDR3 contains 15 residues. Unmatched junction bases numbered 7, after V lost 2 bases and J lost 5 bases.

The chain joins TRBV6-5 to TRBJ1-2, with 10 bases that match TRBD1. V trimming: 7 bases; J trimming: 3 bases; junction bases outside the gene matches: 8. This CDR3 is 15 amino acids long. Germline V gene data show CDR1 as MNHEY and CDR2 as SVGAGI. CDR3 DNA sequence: TGTGCCAGCACCTTGACAGGGGGCGAAGACTATGGCTACACCTTC. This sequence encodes CASTLTGGEDYGYTF.

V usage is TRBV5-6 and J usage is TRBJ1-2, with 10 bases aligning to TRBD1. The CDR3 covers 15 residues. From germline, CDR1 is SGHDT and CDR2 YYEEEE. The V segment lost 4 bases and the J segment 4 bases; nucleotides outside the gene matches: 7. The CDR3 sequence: CASSLGTGVLYGYTF. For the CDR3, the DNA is TGTGCCAGCAGCCTTGGGACAGGGGTTCTCTATGGCTACACCTTC.

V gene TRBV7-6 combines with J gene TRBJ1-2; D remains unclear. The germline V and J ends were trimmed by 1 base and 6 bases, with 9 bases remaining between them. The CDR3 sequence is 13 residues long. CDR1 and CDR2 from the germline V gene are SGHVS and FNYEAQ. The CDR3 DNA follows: TGTGCCAGCAGCTTAGGGACTTATCATGGCTACACCTTC. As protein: CASSLGTYHGYTF.

CDR3 sequence: CAWEQGAGELFF. For the CDR3, the DNA is TGTGCCTGGGAACAGGGGGCCGGGGAGCTGTTTTTT. V gene TRBV30 combines with J gene TRBJ2-2, with 8 nucleotides matching TRBD1. The CDR3 length is 12 residues. The J segment lost 6 bases and the V segment lost 5 bases, leaving 2 bases of the junction unmatched. Germline V lookup: CDR1 GTSNPN, CDR2 SVGIG (reference sequence).

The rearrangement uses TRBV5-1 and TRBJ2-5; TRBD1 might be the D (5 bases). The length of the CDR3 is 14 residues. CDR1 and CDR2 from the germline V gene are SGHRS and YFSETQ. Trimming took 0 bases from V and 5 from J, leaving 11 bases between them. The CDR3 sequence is CASSLALGLETQYF. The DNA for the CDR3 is TGCGCCAGCAGCTTGGCTCTGGGGCTCGAGACCCAGTACTTC.

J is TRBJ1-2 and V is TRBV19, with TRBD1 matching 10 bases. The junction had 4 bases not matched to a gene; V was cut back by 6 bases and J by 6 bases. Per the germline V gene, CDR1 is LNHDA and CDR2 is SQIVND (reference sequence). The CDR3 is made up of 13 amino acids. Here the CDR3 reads CASRTTGGDGYTF. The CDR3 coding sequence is TGTGCCAGTAGGACGACAGGGGGCGATGGCTACACCTTC.

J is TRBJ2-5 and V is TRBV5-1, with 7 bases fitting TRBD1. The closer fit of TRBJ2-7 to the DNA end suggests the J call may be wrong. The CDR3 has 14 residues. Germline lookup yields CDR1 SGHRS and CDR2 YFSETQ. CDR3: CASRSQGSTYEQYF. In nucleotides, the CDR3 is TGCGCCAGCAGGTCACAGGGGTCTACCTACGAGCAGTACTTC.

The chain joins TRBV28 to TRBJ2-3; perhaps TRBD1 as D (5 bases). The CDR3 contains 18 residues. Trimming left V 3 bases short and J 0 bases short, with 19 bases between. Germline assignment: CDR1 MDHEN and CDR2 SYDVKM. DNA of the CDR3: TGTGCCAGCAGTTTTTCCCGTACTCGGACATATAGCACAGATACGCAGTATTTT. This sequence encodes CASSFSRTRTYSTDTQYF.

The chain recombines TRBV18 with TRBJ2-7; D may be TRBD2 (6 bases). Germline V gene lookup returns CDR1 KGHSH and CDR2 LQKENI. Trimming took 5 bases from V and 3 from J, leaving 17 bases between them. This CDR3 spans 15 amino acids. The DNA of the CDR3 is TGTGCCAGCTCATCTTCTAGCGTATTAGACTACGAGCAGTACTTC. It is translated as CASSSSSVLDYEQYF.

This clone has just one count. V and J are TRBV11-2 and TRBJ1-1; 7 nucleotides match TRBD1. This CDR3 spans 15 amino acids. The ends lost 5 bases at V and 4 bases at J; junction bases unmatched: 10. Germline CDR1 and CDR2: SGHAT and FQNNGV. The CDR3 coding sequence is TGTGCCAGCAGCCGAGGGAGACAGGGCTGCACTGAAGCTTTCTTT. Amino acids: CASSRGRQGCTEAFF.

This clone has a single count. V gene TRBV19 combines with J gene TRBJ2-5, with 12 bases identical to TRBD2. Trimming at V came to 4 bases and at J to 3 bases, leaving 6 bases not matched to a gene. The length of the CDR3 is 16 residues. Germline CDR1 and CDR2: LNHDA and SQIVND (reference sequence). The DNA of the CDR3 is TGTGCCAGTAGTAACCGCGCTAGCGGGAGGGAAGAGACCCAGTACTTC. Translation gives CASSNRASGREETQYF. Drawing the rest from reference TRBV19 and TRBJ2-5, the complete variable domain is DGGITQSPKYLFRKEGQNVTLSCEQNLNHDAMYWYRQDPGQGLRLIYYSQIVNDFQKGDIAEGYSVSREKKESFPLTVTSAQKNPTAFYLCASSNRASGREETQYFGPGTRLLVL.

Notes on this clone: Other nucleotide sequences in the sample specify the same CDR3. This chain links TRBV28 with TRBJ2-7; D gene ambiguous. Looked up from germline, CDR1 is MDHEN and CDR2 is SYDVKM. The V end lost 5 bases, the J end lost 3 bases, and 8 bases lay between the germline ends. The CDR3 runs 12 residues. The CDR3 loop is CASSLLSYEQYF. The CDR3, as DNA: TGTGCCAGCAGTCTACTTAGCTACGAGCAGTACTTC.